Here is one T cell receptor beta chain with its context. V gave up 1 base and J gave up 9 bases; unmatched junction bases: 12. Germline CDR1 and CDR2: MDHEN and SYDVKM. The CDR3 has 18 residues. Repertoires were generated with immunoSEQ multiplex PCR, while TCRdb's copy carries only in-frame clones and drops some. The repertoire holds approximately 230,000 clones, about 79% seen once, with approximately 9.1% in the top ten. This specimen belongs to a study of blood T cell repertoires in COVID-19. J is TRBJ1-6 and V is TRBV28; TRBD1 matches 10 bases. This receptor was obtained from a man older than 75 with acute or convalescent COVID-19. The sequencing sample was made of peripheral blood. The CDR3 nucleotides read TGTGCCAGCAGTTTATTAGTGTGGGACAGGGGAAAATCTTCACCCCTCCACTTT. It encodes CASSLLVWDRGKSSPLHF.